These 17 T cell receptor beta chains came from one sample sequenced in a study of cytomegalovirus exposure and HLA in healthy donors. In the PCR, 60 Vbeta and 13 Jbeta primers were used. Data came from immunoSEQ multiplex PCR; TCRdb stores just in-frame clones and leaves some out. The sample consists of about 130,000 clones, approximately 80% of them appearing once. Sequenced material: PBMCs. These receptors came from a man aged 50 to 60 in good health and CMV-seronegative.

The rearrangement uses TRBV7-2 and TRBJ1-1; the D gene is possibly TRBD1 (6 bases). Germline V gene lookup returns CDR1 SGHTA and CDR2 FQGNSA. The V end was cut by 3 bases, the J end by 2 bases, with 10 bases between. The CDR3 is made up of 14 amino acids. Here the CDR3 DNA reads TGTGCCAGCAGCTTCGGACAGCTAAACACTGAAGCTTTCTTT. Translated: CASSFGQLNTEAFF.

This sequence joins TRBV6-6 and TRBJ2-3; D may be TRBD2 (6 bases). Trimming shortened V by 11 bases and J by 2 bases, and 14 bases separated the two germline ends. The CDR3 runs to 13 residues. The germline V gene has CDR1 MNHNY and CDR2 SVGAGI (reference sequence). The CDR3 DNA is TGTGCCGGGTCCCGGGGGTCCACAGATACGCAGTATTTT. This codes for CAGSRGSTDTQYF.

V and J are TRBV5-4 and TRBJ2-1; perhaps TRBD1 as D (5 bases). From germline, CDR1 is SGHNT and CDR2 YYREEE (reference sequence). The CDR3 covers 11 residues. Trimming stripped 2 bases from V and 8 bases from J, with 5 bases between. CDR3: CASSLQDEQFF. In nucleotides, the CDR3 is TGTGCCAGCAGCTTACAGGATGAGCAGTTCTTC.

The chain has TRBV19 and TRBJ1-5; 7 bases are shared with TRBD1. The length of the CDR3 is 14 residues. Germline V gene data show CDR1 as LNHDA and CDR2 as SQIVND (reference sequence). V was clipped by 8 bases and J by 7 bases; unmatched bases: 11. The CDR3 here is CASAPGGHEQPQHF. CDR3 nucleotides: TGTGCCAGTGCCCCAGGGGGTCACGAACAGCCCCAGCATTTT.

This clone was detected only once. The chain recombines TRBV20-1 with TRBJ1-1, with 8 bases aligning to TRBD1. The CDR3 consists of 10 residues. J lost 11 bases, V lost 5 bases, and 4 bases had no gene match. Germline loops: CDR1 DFQATT, CDR2 SNEGSKA (reference sequence). CDR3 residues: CSALDRDAFF. The DNA for the CDR3 is TGCAGTGCTTTGGACAGGGATGCTTTCTTT.

The table lists this clone with a few counts. The J gene is TRBJ1-4, the V gene TRBV27; possibly TRBD1 for D (6 bases). The CDR3 consists of 13 residues. Germline V gives CDR1 MNHEY, CDR2 SMNVEV (reference sequence). Trimming left V 5 bases short and J 8 bases short, with 12 bases between. The CDR3 region is CASSRQVGEKLFF. In DNA, the CDR3 is TGTGCCAGCAGTCGACAGGTTGGCGAAAAACTGTTTTTT.

The genes are TRBV28 and TRBJ1-1; D is perhaps TRBD1 (6 bases). This CDR3 contains 12 residues. Germline values: CDR1 MDHEN, CDR2 SYDVKM. V was shortened by 4 bases and J by 8 bases, with 11 bases between the two germline ends. In DNA form, the CDR3 reads TGTGCCAGCAGTTCGCGGGGGCTCGAAGCTTTCTTT. Encoded protein: CASSSRGLEAFF.

A single count supports this clone. CDR3 nucleotide sequence: TGTGCCAGCAGTCCGGGACAAACCTATGGCTACACCTTC. As protein: CASSPGQTYGYTF. The rearrangement links TRBV6-1 to TRBJ1-2, with D maybe TRBD1 (6 bases). V was shortened by 5 bases and J by 4 bases, with 11 bases between the two germline ends. Germline V gives CDR1 MNHNS, CDR2 SASEGT. This CDR3 is 13 amino acids long.

V is TRBV15 and J is TRBJ1-5; D possibly corresponds to TRBD1 (6 bases). V was pared by 2 bases and J by 2 bases, with 16 bases between. The CDR3 has 17 amino acids. Germline lookup yields CDR1 LNHNV and CDR2 YYDKDF (reference sequence). DNA of the CDR3: TGTGCCACCAGCAGATATGTAACAGGGAACGGCAATCAGCCCCAGCATTTT. This translates into CATSRYVTGNGNQPQHF.

V is TRBV2 and J is TRBJ2-5, with 9 bases aligning to TRBD1. With V trimmed by 6 bases and J by 2 bases, 7 bases remained unmatched. Germline-derived CDR1 and CDR2 are SNHLY and FYNNEI. The CDR3 is 15 residues long. DNA of the CDR3: TGTGCCAGCAGAGCCGGGACAGGGATACAAGAGACCCAGTACTTC. It encodes CASRAGTGIQETQYF. The complete variable domain, with remaining parts taken from reference TRBV2 and TRBJ2-5, reads EPEVTQTPSHQVTQMGQEVILRCVPISNHLYFYWYRQILGQKVEFLVSFYNNEISEKSEIFDDQFSVERPDGSNFTLKIRSTKLEDSAMYFCASRAGTGIQETQYFGPGTRLLVL.

Here the CDR3 reads CAIREDRQGVKTQYF. CDR3 in DNA: TGTGCCATAAGAGAGGACAGACAGGGAGTAAAGACCCAGTACTTC. The genes are TRBV10-3 and TRBJ2-5, with 7 bases aligning to TRBD1. Germline CDR1 is ENHRY and CDR2 is SYGVKD. V was pared by 9 bases and J by 6 bases, with 16 bases of the junction left unmatched. The CDR3 runs 15 residues.

V gene TRBV2 combines with J gene TRBJ1-1; perhaps TRBD1 as D (6 bases). This CDR3 region has 13 residues. From germline, CDR1 is SNHLY and CDR2 FYNNEI. V was cut by 7 bases and J by 5 bases, with 14 bases left in between. The CDR3 coding sequence is TGTGCCAGCACCGCTTACAGGGATACTGAAGCTTTCTTT. Its protein product is CASTAYRDTEAFF.

This clone came up a few times. The CDR3 region is CASSLDVGGRETQYF. The CDR3 coding sequence is TGCGCCAGCAGCTTGGATGTGGGGGGGAGAGAGACCCAGTACTTC. This chain links TRBV5-1 with TRBJ2-5, with TRBD2 matching over 7 bases. V dropped 0 bases and J dropped 4; count of bases not matched to a gene: 6. Germline V lookup: CDR1 SGHRS, CDR2 YFSETQ. The CDR3 loop spans 15 amino acids.

This clone was seen a few times. CDR3 in amino acids: CATSRPHNRGKLFF. CDR3 coding DNA: TGTGCCACCAGCAGACCCCATAACAGGGGGAAACTGTTTTTT. The chain couples TRBV15 to TRBJ1-4; 8 bases agree with TRBD1. V dropped 2 bases and J dropped 11; count of bases not matched to a gene: 7. The CDR3 loop spans 14 amino acids. Per germline, CDR1 LNHNV and CDR2 YYDKDF (reference sequence). The full variable domain, its missing parts supplied by reference TRBV15 and TRBJ1-4, is DAMVIQNPRYQVTQFGKPVTLSCSQTLNHNVMYWYQQKSSQAPKLLFHYYDKDFNNEADTPDNFQSRRPNTSFCFLDIRSPGLGDTAMYLCATSRPHNRGKLFFGSGTQLSVL.

V gene TRBV28 combines with J gene TRBJ1-4; D is uncertain. The germline CDR1 and CDR2 sequences are MDHEN and SYDVKM. This CDR3 is 14 amino acids long. Trimming stripped 6 bases from V and 8 bases from J, with 16 bases between. The CDR3 reads CASRSGSLREKLFF. CDR3 nucleotide sequence: TGTGCCAGCAGGAGCGGTAGTTTGAGGGAAAAACTGTTTTTT. The full variable domain, its missing parts supplied by reference TRBV28 and TRBJ1-4, is DVKVTQSSRYLVKRTGEKVFLECVQDMDHENMFWYRQDPGLGLRLIYFSYDVKMKEKGDIPEGYSVSREKKERFSLILESASTNQTSMYLCASRSGSLREKLFFGSGTQLSVL.

This chain links TRBV6-6 with TRBJ1-2; 7 positions agree with TRBD1. V trimming: 6 bases; J trimming: 2 bases; junction bases outside the gene matches: 3. The V gene's germline CDR1 is MNHNY and CDR2 SVGAGI (reference sequence). This CDR3 region has 13 residues. CDR3 loop: CASSQQGNYGYTF. Written as DNA, the CDR3 is TGTGCCAGCAGCCAACAGGGGAACTATGGCTACACCTTC.

On this clone itself: The junction departs from germline at one end; a sequencing error may be responsible. The genes are TRBV4-1 and TRBJ1-3; 7 bases are shared with TRBD1. The CDR3 consists of 18 residues. Germline CDR1 MGHRA, CDR2 YSYEKL. CDR3 in amino acids: CASGQTKPDRDSGNTIYF. As DNA, the CDR3 is TGCGCCAGCGGCCAGACCAAACCAGACAGGGACTCTGGAAACACCATATATTTT.